The present TCR beta chain was sequenced within a study of shared clonotypes between healthy human individuals. At deep level, the assay was performed. The data were produced by immunoSEQ multiplex PCR, yet TCRdb's version contains in-frame clones alone and is incomplete. The sample has roughly 2,300,000 clones; roughly 90% are singletons. V lost 0 bases to trimming and J lost 4 bases, with 9 bases between them. The CDR3 length is 15 residues. Germline V gene lookup returns CDR1 ENHRY and CDR2 SYGVKD. The receptor's source is a man between 18 and 29 years old in good health. Some clones in this sample may be carry-over from other donors' samples. V gene TRBV10-3 combines with J gene TRBJ1-4; the D is unclear. Sequenced: naive CD4+ T cells from PBMCs. Subset specified: CD45RA+ positively selected. The CDR3 DNA reads as TGTGCCATCAGTGAGTCCACTACTGGTAATGAAAAACTGTTTTTT. Translation gives CAISESTTGNEKLFF.